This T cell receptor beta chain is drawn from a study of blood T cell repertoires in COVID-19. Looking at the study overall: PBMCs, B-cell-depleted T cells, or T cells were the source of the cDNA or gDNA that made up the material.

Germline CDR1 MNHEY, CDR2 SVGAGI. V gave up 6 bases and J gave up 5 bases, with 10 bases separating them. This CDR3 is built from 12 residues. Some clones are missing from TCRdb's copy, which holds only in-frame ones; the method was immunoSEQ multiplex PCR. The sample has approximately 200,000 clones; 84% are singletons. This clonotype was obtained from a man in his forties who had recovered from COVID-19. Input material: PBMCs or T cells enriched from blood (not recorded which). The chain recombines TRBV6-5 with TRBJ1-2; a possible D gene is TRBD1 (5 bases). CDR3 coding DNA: TGTGCCAGCAGCCAGGGACTGTATGGCTACACCTTC. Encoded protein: CASSQGLYGYTF.